Included here is one T cell receptor (beta chain) sequence, with context. The sample belongs to a study of TIL therapy for anti-PD-1-resistant metastatic lung cancer. The time point is: pre-treatment sample, taken before nivolumab and TIL therapy. The libraries were made with immunoSEQ v3. Sequencing used immunoSEQ multiplex PCR; TCRdb keeps in-frame clones, though not all of them. The repertoire holds tens of thousands of clones, with less than 80% as singletons. Sequences were derived from blood, sampled at baseline. The TCR sequence derives from a man in his sixties or seventies with non-small cell lung cancer.

The CDR3 loop reads CASSPRTQVRTDTQYF. In DNA form, the CDR3 reads TGTGCCAGCAGTCCCCGGACGCAAGTACGCACAGATACGCAGTATTTT. The genes are TRBV28 and TRBJ2-3; D uncertain. CDR3 length: 16 residues. Germline V gene lookup returns CDR1 MDHEN and CDR2 SYDVKM. With 5 bases removed from V and 1 base from J, the gap between germline ends came to 16 bases.